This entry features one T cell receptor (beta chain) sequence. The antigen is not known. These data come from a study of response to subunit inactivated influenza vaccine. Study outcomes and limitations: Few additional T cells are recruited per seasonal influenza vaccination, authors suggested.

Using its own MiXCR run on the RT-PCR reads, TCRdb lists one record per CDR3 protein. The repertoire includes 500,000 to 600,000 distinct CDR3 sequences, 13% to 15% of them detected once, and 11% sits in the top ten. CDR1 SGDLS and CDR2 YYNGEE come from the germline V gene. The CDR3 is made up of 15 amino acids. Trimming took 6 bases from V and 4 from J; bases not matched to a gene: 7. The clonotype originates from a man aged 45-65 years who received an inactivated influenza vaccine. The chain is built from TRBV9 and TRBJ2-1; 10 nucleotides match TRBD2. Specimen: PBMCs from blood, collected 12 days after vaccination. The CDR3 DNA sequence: TGTGCCAGCACCCGAGCGGGAGGGGGTTACAATGAGCAGTTCTTC. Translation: CASTRAGGGYNEQFF.